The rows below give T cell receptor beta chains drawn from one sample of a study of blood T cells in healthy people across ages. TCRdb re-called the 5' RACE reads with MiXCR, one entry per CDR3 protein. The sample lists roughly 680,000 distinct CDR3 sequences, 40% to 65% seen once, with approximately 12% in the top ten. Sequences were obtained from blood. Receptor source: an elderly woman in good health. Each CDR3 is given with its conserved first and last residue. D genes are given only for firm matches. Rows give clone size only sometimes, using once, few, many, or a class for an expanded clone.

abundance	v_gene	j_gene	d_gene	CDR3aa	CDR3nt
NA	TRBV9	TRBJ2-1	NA	CAPKPTGIYNEQFF	TGTGCCCCTAAACCGACGGGGATCTACAATGAGCAGTTCTTC
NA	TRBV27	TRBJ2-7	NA	CASSWTTVSSYEQYF	TGTGCCAGCAGCTGGACGACCGTGAGCTCCTACGAGCAGTACTTC
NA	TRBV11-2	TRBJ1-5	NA	CASSLDETSNQPQHF	TGTGCCAGCAGCTTAGATGAGACGAGCAATCAGCCCCAGCATTTT
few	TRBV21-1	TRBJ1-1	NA	CASSPPHRGTIPLNTEAFF	TGTGCCAGCAGCCCCCCGCATCGAGGGACGATCCCTCTGAACACTGAAGCTTTCTTT
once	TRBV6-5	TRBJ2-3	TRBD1	CASSYTQGVADTQYF	TGTGCCAGCAGTTACACCCAGGGGGTGGCAGATACGCAGTATTTT
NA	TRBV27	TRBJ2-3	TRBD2	CASSAGAGLLAGGSDTQYF	TGTGCCAGCAGTGCCGGGGCGGGCTTACTAGCGGGAGGTTCCGATACGCAGTATTTT
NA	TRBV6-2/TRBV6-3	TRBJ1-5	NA	CASGPIGRFRDQPQHF	TGTGCCAGCGGCCCCATCGGGAGATTCAGGGATCAGCCCCAGCATTTT
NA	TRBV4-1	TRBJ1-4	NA	CASSQDRIGGPNEKLFF	TGCGCCAGCAGCCAAGATCGCATCGGGGGGCCTAATGAAAAACTGTTTTTT
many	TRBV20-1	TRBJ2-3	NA	CSARYQPDTQYF	TGCAGTGCTAGGTATCAGCCAGATACGCAGTATTTT
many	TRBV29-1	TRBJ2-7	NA	CSVTGYSYEQYF	TGCAGCGTTACAGGGTACTCCTACGAGCAGTACTTC
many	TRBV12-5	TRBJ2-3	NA	CASGPGHDTQYF	TGTGCTAGTGGTCCGGGTCATGATACGCAGTATTTT
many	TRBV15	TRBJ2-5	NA	CATSKDSQETQYF	TGTGCCACCAGCAAAGACTCGCAAGAGACCCAGTACTTC
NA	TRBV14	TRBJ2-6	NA	CASSQDAGQPGANVLTF	TGTGCCAGCAGCCAAGACGCCGGACAACCTGGGGCCAACGTCCTGACTTTC
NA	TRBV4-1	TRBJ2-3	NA	CASSPRQGAELTDTQYF	TGCGCCAGCAGCCCCCGCCAGGGTGCGGAGCTCACAGATACGCAGTATTTT
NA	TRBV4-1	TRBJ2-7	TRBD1	CASSQVQTGGTYEQYF	TGCGCCAGCAGCCAAGTTCAAACAGGGGGGACCTACGAGCAGTACTTC
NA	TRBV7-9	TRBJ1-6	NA	CAREFWRRENSPPHF	TGTGCCAGGGAGTTTTGGCGGAGGGAGAATTCACCCCCCCACTTT
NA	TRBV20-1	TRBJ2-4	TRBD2	CSAPPGGRENIQYF	TGCAGTGCTCCTCCGGGGGGGAGGGAAAACATTCAGTACTTC
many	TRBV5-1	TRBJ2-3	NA	CASSLGQRQDTDTQYF	TGCGCCAGCAGCTTGGGGCAGCGCCAGGACACAGATACGCAGTATTTT